This entry describes one T cell receptor beta chain. The missing CDR3 end, 3 residues past where the read stops, is filled in from the germline J gene. Each participant carried one incident cervical HPV16 infection only. This sample was included in a study of T cells in women clearing cervical HPV infection. Study-wide context: Controls gave blood once infection was undetectable; cases at lesion identification.

Assay: immunoSEQ multiplex PCR; the TCRdb copy retains only in-frame clones and omits some. The sample table includes approximately 38,000 clones. V was clipped by 8 bases and J by 0 bases; unmatched bases: 1. The CDR3 is made up of 12 amino acids. The V gene's germline CDR1 is SQVTM and CDR2 ANQGSEA. Specimen: blood buffy coat. The V gene is TRBV29-1, the J gene TRBJ2-1; 7 nucleotides agree with TRBD2. The source of this sequence is a woman aged 18 to 69 with a cervical HPV16 infection that either progressed to CIN3+ or cleared (not recorded which). CDR3 bases read: TGCAGCAGCGGGGCCTCCTACAATGAG. It is translated as CSSGASYNE. The entire CDR3 is CSSGASYNEQFF.